The rows below give T cell receptor beta chains drawn from one sample of a study of PD-L1 blockade in urothelial cancer. TCRdb keeps only in-frame clones here, not all; method: immunoSEQ multiplex PCR. The repertoire holds some 87,000 clones, roughly 87% seen once, with roughly 2% in the top ten. The sample here was PBMCs, taken around atezolizumab (anti-PD-L1) treatment. These receptors all stem from a man aged 60 to 69 with urothelial cancer. CDR3s include the opening cysteine and the closing phenylalanine or tryptophan. The order of the fields is CDR3 DNA, CDR3 protein, D gene, J gene, V gene, clone size. A D gene is named only where the DNA matches it firmly. Clone size appears in some rows only: once, few, many, or a class for an expanded clone.

CDR3nt: TGTGCCAGCAGCCCTCGTCCGGGACAGGGTACGTACGAGCAGTACTTC; CDR3aa: CASSPRPGQGTYEQYF; d_gene: TRBD1; j_gene: TRBJ2-7; v_gene: TRBV9; abundance: once
CDR3nt: TGTGCCAGCAGCTCCTCAGGGGGCTTCGAGGAAAAACTGTTTTTT; CDR3aa: CASSSSGGFEEKLFF; d_gene: TRBD1; j_gene: TRBJ1-4; v_gene: TRBV11-2; abundance: NA
CDR3nt: TGTGCCTCCCGGGGAAGCTCCTATAATTCACCCCTCCACTTT; CDR3aa: CASRGSSYNSPLHF; d_gene: NA; j_gene: TRBJ1-6; v_gene: TRBV6-5; abundance: NA
CDR3nt: TGTGCCAGCGTCGGACTAGCGGAGCCTACCGGGGAGCTGTTTTTT; CDR3aa: CASVGLAEPTGELFF; d_gene: TRBD2; j_gene: TRBJ2-2; v_gene: TRBV18; abundance: NA
CDR3nt: TGTGCCAGCAGTTCCTATACCTACGAGCAGTACTTC; CDR3aa: CASSSYTYEQYF; d_gene: NA; j_gene: TRBJ2-7; v_gene: TRBV28; abundance: NA
CDR3nt: TGTGCCAGTAGTGGGGGACAGCCGACTGAAGCTTTCTTT; CDR3aa: CASSGGQPTEAFF; d_gene: TRBD1; j_gene: TRBJ1-1; v_gene: TRBV19; abundance: NA
CDR3nt: TGTGCCAGAAGTCATTTCCCCGGGACTGCAACCGGGGAGCTGTTTTTT; CDR3aa: CARSHFPGTATGELFF; d_gene: NA; j_gene: TRBJ2-2; v_gene: TRBV5-3; abundance: NA
CDR3nt: TGTGCCACCAGCAGTCCCTTCGGCAGGGGTAATGAAAAACTGTTTTTT; CDR3aa: CATSSPFGRGNEKLFF; d_gene: NA; j_gene: TRBJ1-4; v_gene: TRBV15; abundance: NA
CDR3nt: TGTGCCAGCAGCTTAGCACAGGGAGGAAACACCATATATTTT; CDR3aa: CASSLAQGGNTIYF; d_gene: NA; j_gene: TRBJ1-3; v_gene: TRBV7-8; abundance: once
CDR3nt: TGCGCCAGCAGCCGAGATATTGGAAACACCATATATTTT; CDR3aa: CASSRDIGNTIYF; d_gene: NA; j_gene: TRBJ1-3; v_gene: TRBV5-1; abundance: NA
CDR3nt: TGTGCCAGCAGTTTGGGACTTCGCACAGATACGCAGTATTTT; CDR3aa: CASSLGLRTDTQYF; d_gene: NA; j_gene: TRBJ2-3; v_gene: TRBV28; abundance: NA
CDR3nt: TGTGCCATCAGTGGGGGCCCCCGCGGTAGCACAGATACGCAGTATTTT; CDR3aa: CAISGGPRGSTDTQYF; d_gene: NA; j_gene: TRBJ2-3; v_gene: TRBV10-3; abundance: NA
CDR3nt: TGTGCCAGCAGTGTTCAACAGGGGACTGAAGCTTTCTTT; CDR3aa: CASSVQQGTEAFF; d_gene: TRBD1; j_gene: TRBJ1-1; v_gene: TRBV25-1; abundance: NA
CDR3nt: TGTGCCAGCAGCTTAGCGGTGGCCAGAGAGCAGTTCTTC; CDR3aa: CASSLAVAREQFF; d_gene: NA; j_gene: TRBJ2-1; v_gene: TRBV7-6; abundance: NA
CDR3nt: TGTGCCAGCAGCCCCTTACTAGCGGGGTCCGAGCAGTACTTC; CDR3aa: CASSPLLAGSEQYF; d_gene: TRBD2; j_gene: TRBJ2-7; v_gene: TRBV11-2; abundance: few
CDR3nt: TGTGCCAGCAGTTTAGGCGGGAGTAGGTCAGATACGCAGTATTTT; CDR3aa: CASSLGGSRSDTQYF; d_gene: TRBD2; j_gene: TRBJ2-3; v_gene: TRBV28; abundance: NA
CDR3nt: TGTGCCAGCAGTTTAAACAGGGTTCCCGAGCAGTACTTC; CDR3aa: CASSLNRVPEQYF; d_gene: NA; j_gene: TRBJ2-7; v_gene: TRBV28; abundance: NA
CDR3nt: TGTGCCAGCTCACCACCGTACAGGGGTCTGCCCGGGGAGCTGTTTTTT; CDR3aa: CASSPPYRGLPGELFF; d_gene: TRBD1; j_gene: TRBJ2-2; v_gene: TRBV18; abundance: NA
CDR3nt: TGCGCCAGCAGCCGAACCCTGACGGGGAATCAGCCCCAGCATTTT; CDR3aa: CASSRTLTGNQPQHF; d_gene: NA; j_gene: TRBJ1-5; v_gene: TRBV4-3; abundance: NA
CDR3nt: TGTGCCAGCAGCTACAACTCGGGAGCCGAGCAGTACTTC; CDR3aa: CASSYNSGAEQYF; d_gene: NA; j_gene: TRBJ2-7; v_gene: TRBV7-2; abundance: NA
CDR3nt: TGTGCCAGCAGCCGCACAGCGGCGGCAAACACCATATATTTT; CDR3aa: CASSRTAAANTIYF; d_gene: NA; j_gene: TRBJ1-3; v_gene: TRBV5-6; abundance: once
CDR3nt: TGTGCCAGCAGTAGGGGGTTTCGGGGTCAGCCCCAGCATTTT; CDR3aa: CASSRGFRGQPQHF; d_gene: NA; j_gene: TRBJ1-5; v_gene: TRBV6-5; abundance: NA